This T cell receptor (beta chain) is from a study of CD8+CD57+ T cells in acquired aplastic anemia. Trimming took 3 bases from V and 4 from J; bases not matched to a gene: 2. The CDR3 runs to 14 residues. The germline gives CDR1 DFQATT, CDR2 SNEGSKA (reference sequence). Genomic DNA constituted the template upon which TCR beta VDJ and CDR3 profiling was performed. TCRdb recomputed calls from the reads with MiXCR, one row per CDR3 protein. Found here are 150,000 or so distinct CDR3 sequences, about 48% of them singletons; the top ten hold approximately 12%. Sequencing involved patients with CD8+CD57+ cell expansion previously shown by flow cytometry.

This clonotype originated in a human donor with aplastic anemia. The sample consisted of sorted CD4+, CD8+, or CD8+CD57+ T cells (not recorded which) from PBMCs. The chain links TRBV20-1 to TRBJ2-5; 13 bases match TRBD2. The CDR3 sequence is CSASRLAGGETQYF. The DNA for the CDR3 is TGCAGTGCTAGTCGACTAGCGGGAGGAGAGACCCAGTACTTC.